The entry below describes one T cell receptor (beta chain). Its antigen remains unidentified. The PCR made use of 60 Vbeta and 13 Jbeta primers. The method was immunoSEQ multiplex PCR; TCRdb's version includes in-frame clones alone and lacks a portion of them. The sample contains 95,000 to 150,000 clones, about 10% of which appear only once. This entry is derived from a study of cytomegalovirus exposure and HLA in healthy donors. Study-wide points: With high specificity and sensitivity, the classifier reportedly diagnosed cytomegalovirus status. Later analysis found that TCR beta chains associated with HLA were more clonally expanded than other, equally common chains. Common viral pathogens seemed, in a later analysis, to connect with several of the most significant clusters.

Germline loops: CDR1 SEHNR, CDR2 FQNEAQ (reference sequence). The V gene end was trimmed by 5 bases and the J gene end by 6 bases; junction bases not matched to a gene: 13. CDR3 length: 17 residues. The chain employs TRBV7-9 and TRBJ2-3; 11 positions match TRBD2. This TCR was recovered from a woman aged 18-29 years in good health and CMV-seropositive. Material: PBMCs. The CDR3 loop reads CASSDGTSGLLGDTQYF. CDR3 bases: TGTGCCAGCAGCGACGGGACTAGCGGTTTACTGGGGGATACGCAGTATTTT.